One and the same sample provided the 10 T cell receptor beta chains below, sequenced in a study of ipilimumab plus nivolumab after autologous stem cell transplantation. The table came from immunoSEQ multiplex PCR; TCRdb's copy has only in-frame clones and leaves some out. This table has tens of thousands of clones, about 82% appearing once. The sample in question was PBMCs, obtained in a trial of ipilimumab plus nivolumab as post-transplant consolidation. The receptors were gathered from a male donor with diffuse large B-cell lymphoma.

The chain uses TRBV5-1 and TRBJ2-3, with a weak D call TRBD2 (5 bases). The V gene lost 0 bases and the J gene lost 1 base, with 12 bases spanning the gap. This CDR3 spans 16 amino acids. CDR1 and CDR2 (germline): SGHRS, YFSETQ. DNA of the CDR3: TGCGCCAGCAGCTTGGCCCGGGGAGTTGGCACAGATACGCAGTATTTT. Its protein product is CASSLARGVGTDTQYF.

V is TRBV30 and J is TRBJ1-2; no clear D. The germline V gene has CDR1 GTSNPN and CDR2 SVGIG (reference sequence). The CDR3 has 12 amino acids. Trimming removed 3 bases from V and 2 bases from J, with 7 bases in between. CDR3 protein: CAWRDRNYGYTF. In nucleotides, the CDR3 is TGTGCCTGGAGAGACCGGAACTATGGCTACACCTTC. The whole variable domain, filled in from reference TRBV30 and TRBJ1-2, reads SQTIHQWPATLVQPVGSPLSLECTVEGTSNPNLYWYRQAAGRGLQLLFYSVGIGQISSEVPQNLSASRPQDRQFILSSKKLLLSDSGFYLCAWRDRNYGYTFGSGTRLTVV.

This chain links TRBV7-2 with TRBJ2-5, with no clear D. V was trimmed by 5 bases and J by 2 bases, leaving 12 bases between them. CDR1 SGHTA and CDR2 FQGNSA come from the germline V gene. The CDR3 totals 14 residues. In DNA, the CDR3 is TGTGCCAGCAGCCAAGTCGCAGGACAAGAGACCCAGTACTTC. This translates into CASSQVAGQETQYF.

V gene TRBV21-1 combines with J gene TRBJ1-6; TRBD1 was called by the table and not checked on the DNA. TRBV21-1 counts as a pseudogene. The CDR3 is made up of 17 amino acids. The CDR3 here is CASSPKAGVTYNSPLHF. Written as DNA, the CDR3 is TGTGCCAGCAGCCCCAAGGCAGGGGTAACCTATAATTCACCCCTCCACTTT.

In DNA form, the CDR3 reads TGTGCCAGCAGCGATCAGGCTCCTTACTCTGGAAACACCATATATTTT. Translated: CASSDQAPYSGNTIYF. The chain is built from TRBV7-2 and TRBJ1-3; D not certain. The CDR3 extends over 16 amino acids. Germline values: CDR1 SGHTA, CDR2 FQGNSA. Trimming removed 5 bases from V and 0 bases from J, with 14 bases in between. Using reference TRBV7-2 and TRBJ1-3 for the parts outside the CDR3, the full variable domain is GAGVSQSPSNKVTEKGKDVELRCDPISGHTALYWYRQSLGQGLEFLIYFQGNSAPDKSGLPSDRFSAERTGGSVSTLTIQRTQQEDSAVYLCASSDQAPYSGNTIYFGEGSWLTVV.

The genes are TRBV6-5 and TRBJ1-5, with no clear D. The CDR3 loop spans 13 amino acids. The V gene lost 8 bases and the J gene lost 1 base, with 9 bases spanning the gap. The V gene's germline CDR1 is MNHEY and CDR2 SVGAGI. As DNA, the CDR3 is TGTGCCAGCTGTCGGGCGAGCAATCAGCCCCAGCATTTT. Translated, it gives CASCRASNQPQHF.

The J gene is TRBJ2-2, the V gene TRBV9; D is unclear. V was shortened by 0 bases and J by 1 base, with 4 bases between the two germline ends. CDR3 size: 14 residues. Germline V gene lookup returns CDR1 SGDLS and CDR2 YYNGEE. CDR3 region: CASSVVGNTGELFF. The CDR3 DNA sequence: TGTGCCAGCAGCGTAGTGGGGAACACCGGGGAGCTGTTTTTT.

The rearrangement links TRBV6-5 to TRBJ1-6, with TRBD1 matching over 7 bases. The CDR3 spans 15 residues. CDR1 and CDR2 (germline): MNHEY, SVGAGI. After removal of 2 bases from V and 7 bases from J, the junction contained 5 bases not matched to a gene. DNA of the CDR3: TGTGCCAGCAGTTACGAGGCAGGGGGAAATTCACCCCTCCACTTT. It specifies CASSYEAGGNSPLHF.

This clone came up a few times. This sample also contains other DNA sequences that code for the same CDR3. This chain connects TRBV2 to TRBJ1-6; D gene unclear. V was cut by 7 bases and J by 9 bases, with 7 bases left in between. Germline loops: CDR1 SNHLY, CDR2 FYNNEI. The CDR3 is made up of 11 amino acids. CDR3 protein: CASNRGSPLHF. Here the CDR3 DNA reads TGTGCCAGCAACAGAGGTTCACCCCTCCACTTT. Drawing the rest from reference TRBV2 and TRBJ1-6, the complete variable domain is EPEVTQTPSHQVTQMGQEVILRCVPISNHLYFYWYRQILGQKVEFLVSFYNNEISEKSEIFDDQFSVERPDGSNFTLKIRSTKLEDSAMYFCASNRGSPLHFGNGTRLTVT.

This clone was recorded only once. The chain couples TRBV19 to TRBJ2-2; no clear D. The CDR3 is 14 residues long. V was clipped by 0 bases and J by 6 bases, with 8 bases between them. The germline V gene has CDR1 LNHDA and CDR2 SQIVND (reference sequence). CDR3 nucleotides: TGTGCCAGTAGTATAGACGCCGAATCCGGGGAGCTGTTTTTT. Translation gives CASSIDAESGELFF.